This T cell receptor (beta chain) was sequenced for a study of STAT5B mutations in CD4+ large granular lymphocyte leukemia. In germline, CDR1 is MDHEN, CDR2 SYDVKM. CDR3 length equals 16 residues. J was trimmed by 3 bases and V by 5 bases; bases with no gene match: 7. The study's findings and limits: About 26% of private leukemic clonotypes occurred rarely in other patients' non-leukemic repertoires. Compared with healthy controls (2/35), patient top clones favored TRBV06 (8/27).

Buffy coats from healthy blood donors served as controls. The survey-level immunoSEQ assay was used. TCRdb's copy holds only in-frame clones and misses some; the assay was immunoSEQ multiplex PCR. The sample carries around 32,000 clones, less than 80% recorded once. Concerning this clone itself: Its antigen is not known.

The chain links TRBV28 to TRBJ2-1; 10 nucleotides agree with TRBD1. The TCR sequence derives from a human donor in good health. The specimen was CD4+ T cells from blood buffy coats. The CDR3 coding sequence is TGTGCCAGCAGTCAAGGGACAGGGGCCGACTACAATGAGCAGTTCTTC. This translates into CASSQGTGADYNEQFF.